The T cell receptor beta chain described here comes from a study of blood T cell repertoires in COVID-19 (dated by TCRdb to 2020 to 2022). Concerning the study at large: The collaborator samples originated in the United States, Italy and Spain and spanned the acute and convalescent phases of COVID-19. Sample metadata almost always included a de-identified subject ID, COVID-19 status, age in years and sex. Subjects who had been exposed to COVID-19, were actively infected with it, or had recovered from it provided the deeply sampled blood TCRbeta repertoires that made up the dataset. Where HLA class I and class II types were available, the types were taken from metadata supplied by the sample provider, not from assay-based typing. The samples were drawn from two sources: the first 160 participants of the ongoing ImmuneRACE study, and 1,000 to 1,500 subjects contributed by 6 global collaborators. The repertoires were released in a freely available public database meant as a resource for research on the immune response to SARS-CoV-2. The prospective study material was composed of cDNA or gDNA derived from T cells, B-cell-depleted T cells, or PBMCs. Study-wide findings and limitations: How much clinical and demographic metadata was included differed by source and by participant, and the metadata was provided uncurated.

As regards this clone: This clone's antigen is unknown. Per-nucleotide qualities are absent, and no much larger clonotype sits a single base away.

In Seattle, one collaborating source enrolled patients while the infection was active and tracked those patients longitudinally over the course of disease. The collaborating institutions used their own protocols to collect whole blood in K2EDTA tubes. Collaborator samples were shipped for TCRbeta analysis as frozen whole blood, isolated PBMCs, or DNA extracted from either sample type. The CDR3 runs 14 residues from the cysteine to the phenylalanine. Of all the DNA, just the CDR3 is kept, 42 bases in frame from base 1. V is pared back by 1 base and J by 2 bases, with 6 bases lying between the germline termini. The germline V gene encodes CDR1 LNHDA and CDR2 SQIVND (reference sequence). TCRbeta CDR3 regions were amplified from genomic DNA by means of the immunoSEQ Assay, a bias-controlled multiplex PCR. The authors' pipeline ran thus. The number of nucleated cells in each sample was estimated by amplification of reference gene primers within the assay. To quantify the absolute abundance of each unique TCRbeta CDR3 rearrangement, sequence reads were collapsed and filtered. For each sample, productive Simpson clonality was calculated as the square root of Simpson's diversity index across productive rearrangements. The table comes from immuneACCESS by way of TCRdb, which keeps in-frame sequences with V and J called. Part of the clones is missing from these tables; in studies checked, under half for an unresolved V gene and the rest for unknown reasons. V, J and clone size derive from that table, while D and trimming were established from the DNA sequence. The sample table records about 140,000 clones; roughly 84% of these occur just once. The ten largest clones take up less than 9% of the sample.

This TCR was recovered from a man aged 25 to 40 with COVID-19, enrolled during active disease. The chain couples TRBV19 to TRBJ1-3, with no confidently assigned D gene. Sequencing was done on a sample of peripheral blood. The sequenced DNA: TGTGCCAGTAGTATAGGAGGGACTGGAAACACCATATATTTT. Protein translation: CASSIGGTGNTIYF.